What follows is one T cell receptor beta chain and its context. Its specificity is unknown. The data were taken from a study of cytomegalovirus exposure and HLA in healthy donors. About the study: An early release of data contained 80 million to 85 million unique TCRs, which came from HLA-typed donors. The study's findings and limits: Being indistinguishable, some V segments were excluded, TRBV6-2 and TRBV6-3 among them. Presence/absence results assume similar sequencing depth per donor, which may not hold.

The PCR made use of 60 Vbeta and 13 Jbeta primers. The protocol was immunoSEQ multiplex PCR, while the TCRdb copy is restricted to in-frame clones and leaves out a portion. The sample consists of some 150,000 clones, roughly 77% of them appearing once. This CDR3 comprises 14 residues. The ends lost 11 bases at V and 5 bases at J; junction bases unmatched: 12. Germline V gene lookup returns CDR1 SNHLY and CDR2 FYNNEI. This clonotype was obtained from a human donor in good health. Sequenced: PBMCs. The chain carries TRBV2 and TRBJ2-5, with TRBD1 identical over 9 bases. For the CDR3, the DNA is TGTGCCGGAGACCCGGGACAGGGAAGGGAGACCCAGTACTTC. Amino acids: CAGDPGQGRETQYF.